The 20 T cell receptor beta chains below all came from one sample that was sequenced in a study of T cells after yellow fever vaccination. TCRdb reprocessed the 5' RACE reads with MiXCR, giving one entry per CDR3 protein. This sample has about 75,000 distinct CDR3 sequences; under 9.5% occur once, and the top ten carry about 27%. The source material was CD8+ T cells sorted from PBMCs, sampled more than 8 days after the first yellow fever vaccination. The origin of the receptors is a man aged 18-30 years who received the YFV17D yellow fever vaccine.

This clonotype has ten or more counts. The J gene is TRBJ2-7, the V gene TRBV12-3 or TRBV12-4; 7 bases map to TRBD2. This CDR3 contains 15 residues. The ends lost 3 bases at V and 2 bases at J; junction bases unmatched: 7. CDR3 DNA sequence: TGTGCCAGCAGTTTGTTCGGGGGGAGGGCCTACGAGCAGTACTTC. Translated: CASSLFGGRAYEQYF.

This clonotype was counted many times. The V call is TRBV27, the J call TRBJ2-2; weak D call: TRBD1 (6 bases). V lost 4 bases and J 4 bases, leaving 10 bases between the germline ends. In germline, CDR1 is MNHEY, CDR2 SMNVEV (reference sequence). The CDR3 runs 14 residues. CDR3 residues: CASSWGQSTGELFF. As DNA, the CDR3 is TGTGCCAGCAGTTGGGGGCAGAGCACCGGGGAGCTGTTTTTT.

This clonotype was seen ten or more times. The V and J genes are TRBV6-6 and TRBJ1-2; possible D gene TRBD1, 6 bases. The V gene's germline CDR1 is MNHNY and CDR2 SVGAGI (reference sequence). Trimming cost V 5 bases and J 7 bases, with 11 bases left between them. The CDR3 contains 12 residues. CDR3: CASSRGGSGYTF. CDR3 in DNA: TGTGCCAGCAGTCGAGGGGGGAGTGGCTACACCTTC.

This clonotype was seen only a few times. CDR3 sequence reads: CASSEYEKMDQPQHF. CDR3 DNA: TGTGCCAGCAGTGAATATGAGAAGATGGATCAGCCCCAGCATTTT. This chain connects TRBV6-1 to TRBJ1-5; no reliable D call. Trimming removed 2 bases from V and 5 bases from J, with 13 bases in between. The CDR3 loop spans 15 amino acids. Germline CDR1 reads MNHNS; CDR2 reads SASEGT.

This clonotype was recorded at least ten times. J is TRBJ2-2 and V is TRBV25-1; TRBD2 might be the D (5 bases). There are 15 residues in the CDR3. V dropped 3 bases and J dropped 7 bases, with 15 bases sitting between them. CDR1 is MGHDK, CDR2 SYGVNS, per germline. CDR3 in amino acids: CASSDGNGVGGELFF. The CDR3 DNA is TGTGCCAGCAGTGACGGGAACGGGGTTGGCGGGGAGCTGTTTTTT. The variable domain in full, completed from reference TRBV25-1 and TRBJ2-2, reads EADIYQTPRYLVIGTGKKITLECSQTMGHDKMYWYQQDPGMELHLIHYSYGVNSTEKGDLSSESTVSRIRTEHFPLTLESARPSHTSQYLCASSDGNGVGGELFFGEGSRLTVL.

V gene TRBV7-9 combines with J gene TRBJ2-2; D is ambiguous. The CDR3 is 14 amino acids. In germline, CDR1 is SEHNR, CDR2 FQNEAQ (reference sequence). V lost 5 bases and J lost 1, with 8 bases in between. The CDR3 spells CASSPFGNTGELFF. Here the CDR3 DNA reads TGTGCCAGCAGCCCCTTCGGGAACACCGGGGAGCTGTTTTTT.

This clonotype was counted many times. This CDR3 is CASSLTGQSNEQFF. The DNA of the CDR3 is TGTGCCAGCAGTTTAACAGGACAGTCCAATGAGCAGTTCTTC. This chain uses TRBV28 with TRBJ2-1; D may be TRBD1 (6 bases). V lost 2 bases, J lost 6 bases, and 11 bases lay in between. Per germline, CDR1 MDHEN and CDR2 SYDVKM. The CDR3 spans 14 residues.

About this clonotype: This may be a read error, as it is one base from a much larger clone. The chain employs TRBV6-6 and TRBJ1-2; D is uncertain. Trimming removed 6 bases at V and 9 bases at J, with 17 bases between. CDR1 and CDR2 (germline): MNHNY, SVGAGI (reference sequence). The CDR3 extends over 13 amino acids. The CDR3 bases are TGTGCCAGCAGCCCAGGTCGGGCTTATAGCTACACCTTC. Protein sequence: CASSPGRAYSYTF.

Many counts were recorded for this clonotype. V is TRBV27 and J is TRBJ1-2; the D gene is possibly TRBD1 (6 bases). V gave up 10 bases and J gave up 4 bases, with 25 bases separating them. CDR1 and CDR2 from the germline V gene are MNHEY and SMNVEV (reference sequence). The length of the CDR3 is 16 residues. Here the CDR3 reads CAIDGPNRAIPYGYTF. CDR3 sequence (DNA): TGTGCCATCGACGGCCCTAACAGGGCTATACCCTATGGCTACACCTTC.

This clonotype was seen at least ten times. This chain uses TRBV7-6 with TRBJ2-5, with a weak D call TRBD2 (6 bases). This CDR3 contains 14 residues. Trimming removed 2 bases from V and 3 bases from J, with 10 bases in between. Germline V gene sequence: CDR1 SGHVS, CDR2 FNYEAQ. This CDR3 reads CASSLLGSEETQYF. CDR3 nucleotides: TGTGCCAGCAGCTTACTCGGGAGTGAAGAGACCCAGTACTTC.

This clonotype appeared a few times. This chain links TRBV4-1 with TRBJ2-7; the D is unclear. CDR1 and CDR2 from the germline V gene are MGHRA and YSYEKL. This CDR3 is built from 15 residues. The V and J ends lost 4 bases and 6 bases respectively, with 19 bases between them. CDR3 region: CASSRDLPLGAEQYF. The CDR3 bases are TGCGCCAGCAGCCGCGACCTTCCGCTGGGTGCCGAGCAGTACTTC.

This clonotype was seen ten or more times. The genes are TRBV28 and TRBJ2-3, with 7 nucleotides matching TRBD2. This CDR3 comprises 15 residues. CDR1 and CDR2 from the germline V gene are MDHEN and SYDVKM. The V gene end was trimmed by 3 bases and the J gene end by 0 bases; junction bases not matched to a gene: 3. DNA of the CDR3: TGTGCCAGCAGTTTGGCGGGGGTGAGCACAGATACGCAGTATTTT. As protein: CASSLAGVSTDTQYF. Looking up the rest from reference TRBV28 and TRBJ2-3 gives the full variable domain: DVKVTQSSRYLVKRTGEKVFLECVQDMDHENMFWYRQDPGLGLRLIYFSYDVKMKEKGDIPEGYSVSREKKERFSLILESASTNQTSMYLCASSLAGVSTDTQYFGPGTRLTVL.

This clonotype has just a few counts. The rearrangement joins TRBV9 to TRBJ2-3, with a tentative D call TRBD2 (5 bases). The CDR3 is 15 residues long. The germline gives CDR1 SGDLS, CDR2 YYNGEE. Deletions cut 0 bases from V and 4 bases from J, with 12 bases between. The CDR3, as DNA: TGTGCCAGCAGCGTAGTCGGTCGGGGATCAGATACGCAGTATTTT. The encoded protein is CASSVVGRGSDTQYF.

The chain is built from TRBV9 and TRBJ2-5, with D unresolved. Per the germline V gene, CDR1 is SGDLS and CDR2 is YYNGEE. The CDR3 runs to 17 residues. V lost 0 bases and J 5 bases, leaving 20 bases between the germline ends. The CDR3 region has the DNA TGTGCCAGCAGCGTAGAATGGAACCCCGTCGGTGGGGAGACCCAGTACTTC. Translating it yields CASSVEWNPVGGETQYF.

This clonotype was detected many times. The chain carries TRBV4-3 and TRBJ1-5; 7 bases line up with TRBD1. This CDR3 spans 15 amino acids. With 3 bases clipped from V and 4 bases from J, the junction kept 6 bases outside the gene matches. Looked up from germline, CDR1 is LGHNA and CDR2 is YSLEER. CDR3 coding DNA: TGCGCCAGCAGCCAGATCACAGGGGCGAATCAGCCCCAGCATTTT. This gives the protein CASSQITGANQPQHF.

To note about this clonotype: At one boundary the junction diverges from the germline segment, which might be a read error. This chain joins TRBV6-5 and TRBJ2-7, with TRBD1 as a possible D gene (5 bases). The CDR3 has 14 amino acids. Germline V CDR1 and CDR2: MNHEY, SVGAGI. The CDR3 region has the DNA TGTGCCAGCAGTTACTCGAAGAAGGGGTCCGAGCTGTACTTC. Protein sequence: CASSYSKKGSELYF.

This clonotype occurred a few times. The chain has TRBV27 and TRBJ2-1; D is uncertain. In germline, CDR1 is MNHEY, CDR2 SMNVEV (reference sequence). The germline V and J ends were trimmed by 1 base and 3 bases, with 10 bases remaining between them. The CDR3 spans 15 residues. CDR3: CASSLWGSGYNEQFF. For the CDR3, the DNA is TGTGCCAGCAGTTTATGGGGAAGTGGCTACAATGAGCAGTTCTTC.

This clonotype was seen a few times. The V call is TRBV3-1, the J call TRBJ1-5, with 7 bases matching TRBD1. The V gene's germline CDR1 is LGHDT and CDR2 YNNKEL (reference sequence). The CDR3 covers 15 residues. V lost 1 base and J lost 3; bases outside the gene matches: 3. The CDR3 protein is CASSQGGQHNQPQHF. For the CDR3, the DNA is TGTGCCAGCAGCCAAGGGGGACAGCACAATCAGCCCCAGCATTTT.

This clonotype was observed at least ten times. This chain joins TRBV4-3 and TRBJ2-3; 11 nucleotides match TRBD1. Per the germline V gene, CDR1 is LGHNA and CDR2 is YSLEER. V gave up 0 bases and J gave up 6 bases; unmatched junction bases: 5. This CDR3 contains 16 residues. CDR3 in amino acids: CASSQDRTGGADTQYF. The DNA for the CDR3 is TGCGCCAGCAGCCAAGATCGGACAGGGGGCGCGGATACGCAGTATTTT.

Details on this clonotype: Just one base apart from a much larger clone, this may be a read error. The J gene is TRBJ1-1, the V gene TRBV27; the D is unclear. The ends were cut back, 7 bases at V and 0 bases at J, with 12 bases in the middle. Looked up from germline, CDR1 is MNHEY and CDR2 is SMNVEV (reference sequence). This CDR3 comprises 14 residues. In nucleotides, the CDR3 is TGTGCCAGCATTTATTCACCAATGAACACTGAAGCTTTCTTT. Translation gives CASIYSPMNTEAFF.